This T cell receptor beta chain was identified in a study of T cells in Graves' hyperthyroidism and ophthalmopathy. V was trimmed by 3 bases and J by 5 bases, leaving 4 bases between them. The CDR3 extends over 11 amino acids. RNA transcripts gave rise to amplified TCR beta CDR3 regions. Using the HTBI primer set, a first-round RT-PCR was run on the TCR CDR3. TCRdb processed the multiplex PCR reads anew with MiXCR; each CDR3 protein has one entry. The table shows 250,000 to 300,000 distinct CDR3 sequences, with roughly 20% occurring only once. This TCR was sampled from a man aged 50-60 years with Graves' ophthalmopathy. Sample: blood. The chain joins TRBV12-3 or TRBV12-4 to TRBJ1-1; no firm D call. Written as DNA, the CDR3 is TGTGCCAGCAGTTTGAGGACTGAAGCTTTCTTT. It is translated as CASSLRTEAFF.